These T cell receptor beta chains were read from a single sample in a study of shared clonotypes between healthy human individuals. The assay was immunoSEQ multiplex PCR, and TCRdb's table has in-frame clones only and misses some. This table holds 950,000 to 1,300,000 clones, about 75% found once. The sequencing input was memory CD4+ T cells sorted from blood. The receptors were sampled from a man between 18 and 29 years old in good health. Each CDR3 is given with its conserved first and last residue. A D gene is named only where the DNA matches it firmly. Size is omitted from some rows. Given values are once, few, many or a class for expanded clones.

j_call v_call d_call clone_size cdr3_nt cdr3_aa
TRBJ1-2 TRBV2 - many TGTGCCAGCAGTCCGGACAGCAGCCTTAACTATGGCTACACCTTC CASSPDSSLNYGYTF
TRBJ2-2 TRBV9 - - TGTGCCAGCAGCGTATTAGCCGGGACCGGGGAGCTGTTTTTT CASSVLAGTGELFF
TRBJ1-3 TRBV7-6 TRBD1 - TGTGCCAGCAGCCCGACAGGGGTGGGAAACACCATATATTTT CASSPTGVGNTIYF
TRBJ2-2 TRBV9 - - TGTGCCAGCAGCGCGCGGAAAGGAAGGGGAGACACCGGGGAGCTGTTTTTT CASSARKGRGDTGELFF
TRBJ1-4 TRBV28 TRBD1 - TGTGCCAGCAGTGGGGCTCGGACAGGGGTTATAGGGAATGAAAAACTGTTTTTT CASSGARTGVIGNEKLFF
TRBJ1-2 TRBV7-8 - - TGTGCCAGCAGCGTCGACAGGAACTATGGCTACACCTTC CASSVDRNYGYTF
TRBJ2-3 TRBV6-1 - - TGTGCCAGCAGATTGGGGCTAGCCCTCCAGGAGTATTTT CASRLGLALQEYF
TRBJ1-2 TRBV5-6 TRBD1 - TGTGCCAGCAGTTCCCGACAGGGGGCAATGGTTGGCTACACCTTC CASSSRQGAMVGYTF
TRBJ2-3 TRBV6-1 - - TGTGCCAGCAGCCCAGGGGTAGGCACAGATACGCAGTATTTT CASSPGVGTDTQYF
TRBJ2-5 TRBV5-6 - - TGTGCCAGCAGCTTCCTTAGCCTGGGAAAAGAGACCCAGTACTTC CASSFLSLGKETQYF
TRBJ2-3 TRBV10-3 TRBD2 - TGTGCCGTGGGGGAAGCGGGGGGCTCCACAGATACGCAGTATTTT CAVGEAGGSTDTQYF
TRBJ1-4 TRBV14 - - TGTGCCAGCAGCCAAGCCGTCAGGAGTTTTTCCGAAAAACTGTTTTTT CASSQAVRSFSEKLFF
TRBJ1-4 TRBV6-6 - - TGTGCCAGCAGTCCCTGGACAGTTAATGAAAAACTGTTTTTT CASSPWTVNEKLFF
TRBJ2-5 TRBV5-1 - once TGCGCCAAACGCACTTGTAAATACCAAGAGACCCAGTACTTC CAKRTCKYQETQYF
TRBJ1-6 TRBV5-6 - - TGTGCCAGCAGCTTGATGAAGGGGAATTCACCCCTCCACTTT CASSLMKGNSPLHF
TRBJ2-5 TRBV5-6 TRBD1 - TGTGCCAGCAGCTTAATGACAGGGCTCTACCTCCAAGAGACCCAGTACTTC CASSLMTGLYLQETQYF
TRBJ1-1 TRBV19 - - TGTGCCAGTAGTAGACAACAGGGGAACACTGAAGCTTTCTTT CASSRQQGNTEAFF
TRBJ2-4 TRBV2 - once TGTGCCAGCAGGGGCCCTACACAGAACATTCAGTACTTC CASRGPTQNIQYF
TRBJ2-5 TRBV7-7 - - TGTGCTAGCAGCTCTTCGGGCCCGTCGCAAGAGACCCAGTACTTC CASSSSGPSQETQYF
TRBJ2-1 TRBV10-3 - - TGTGCCATCATGGGCGGGAACAATGAGCAGTTCTTC CAIMGGNNEQFF
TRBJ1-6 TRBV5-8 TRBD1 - TGTGCCAGCACCATAAAAGGGACAGGGGGCTGGAGTAGTCATAATTCACCCCTCCACTTT CASTIKGTGGWSSHNSPLHF
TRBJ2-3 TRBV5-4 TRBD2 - TGTGCCAGCAGCTTAGCGGGGAGCACAGATACGCAGTATTTT CASSLAGSTDTQYF
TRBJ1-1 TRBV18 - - TGTGCCAGCTCTCGATTGGCAGGGAATGAAGCTTTCTTT CASSRLAGNEAFF
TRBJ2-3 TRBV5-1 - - TGCGCCAGCAGAGTTGGCGGCACAGATACGCAGTATTTT CASRVGGTDTQYF
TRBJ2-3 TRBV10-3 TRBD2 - TGTGCCATCAGTGAGTCAGCGGGAATAGATACGCAGTATTTT CAISESAGIDTQYF
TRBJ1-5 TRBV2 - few TGTGCCAGCAGTGATGGGCTTCCCAATCAGCCCCAGCATTTT CASSDGLPNQPQHF
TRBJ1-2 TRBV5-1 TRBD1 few TGCGCCAGCAGCGCCACCGGGACAGGGGACGGCTACACCTTC CASSATGTGDGYTF
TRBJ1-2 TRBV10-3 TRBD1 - TGTGCCATCAGAGGGGACAGGGAGAATGGTGGCTACACCTTC CAIRGDRENGGYTF
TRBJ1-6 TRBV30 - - TGTGCCTGGAAAGGGGTGGGGAGTTCACCCCTCCACTTT CAWKGVGSSPLHF
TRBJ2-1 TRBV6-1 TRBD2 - TGTGCCAGCAAAGAGGGAGGGCCGTCCAATGAGCAGTTCTTC CASKEGGPSNEQFF
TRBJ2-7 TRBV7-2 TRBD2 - TGTGCCAGCAGCCCCGCTAGCGGTGTCGCCCACGAGCAGTACTTC CASSPASGVAHEQYF
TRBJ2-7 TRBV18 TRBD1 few TGTGCCAGCTCAGCTCTACCGGGACAGGGGGCGCGGGAGCAGTACTTC CASSALPGQGAREQYF
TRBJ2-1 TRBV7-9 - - TGTGCCAGCAGCTTACGGTCTTTAAGTGAGCAGTTCTTC CASSLRSLSEQFF
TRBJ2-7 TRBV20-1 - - TGCAGTGCCGACGGGTCCTACGAGCAGTACTTC CSADGSYEQYF